Listed below are T cell receptor beta chains from one sample, sequenced in a study of CXCR3-negative and CXCR3-positive naive CD8 T cells. TCRdb reworked the 5' RACE reads into one entry per CDR3 protein, no DNA. Across some 130,000 distinct CDR3 sequences, the top ten clones capture roughly 0.3% of the sample. Sequenced input: naive CXCR3- CD8+ T cells from blood. The receptors originated from a human donor in good health. Some clones in this sample may be carry-over from other donors' samples. The CDR3 runs from the conserved cysteine through the conserved F or W.

>TRBV13|TRBJ2-7
CASSLGGRWEQYF
>TRBV12-3/TRBV12-4|TRBJ2-5
CASSLDVREGETQYF
>TRBV28|TRBJ1-1
CASSDTGYTEAFF
>TRBV5-5|TRBJ2-1
CASRHGGGTSPPYNEQFF
>TRBV29-1|TRBJ2-7
CSVEAVGQGTEQYF
>TRBV7-9|TRBJ1-3
CASSLVSGLSGNTIYF
>TRBV11-2|TRBJ2-7
CTSAGEPSYEQYF
>TRBV5-6|TRBJ2-5
CASSLWWLAGGEETQYF
>TRBV12-3/TRBV12-4|TRBJ2-1
CASRDREYEQFF
>TRBV13|TRBJ2-7
CASSLGGRNSYEQYF
>TRBV24-1|TRBJ2-1
CATGTGGNEQFF
>TRBV29-1|TRBJ2-1
CSVEPRWTVYNEQFF
>TRBV5-4|TRBJ2-7
CASSFGGGEQYF
>TRBV7-2|TRBJ2-7
CASSLLAGVQYEQYF
>TRBV27|TRBJ2-7
CASRYQGSHEQYF
>TRBV20-1|TRBJ2-1
CSARPQGYNEQFF
>TRBV7-9|TRBJ1-2
CASTTTGGMFTYGYTF
>TRBV5-1|TRBJ2-2
CASRQIPGQVMGSGELFF
>TRBV28|TRBJ2-7
CASSLNQPPYEQYF
>TRBV11-3|TRBJ2-1
CASSLVVAQGEYNEQFF
>TRBV3-1|TRBJ2-7
CASSQVDYYEQYF
>TRBV29-1|TRBJ2-7
CSVEGGMSGTRPYEQYF
>TRBV7-6|TRBJ2-7
CASSLEFSYEQYF
>TRBV9|TRBJ2-1
CASSPPDSSQDEQFF
>TRBV4-3|TRBJ2-7
CASSQVDRDEQYF
>TRBV19|TRBJ2-1
CASSIYGGYYNEQFF
>TRBV25-1|TRBJ2-2
CASSTLEELFF